The rows below give T cell receptor beta chains drawn from one sample of a study of shared clonotypes between healthy human individuals. Some clones are missing from TCRdb's copy, which holds only in-frame ones; the method was immunoSEQ multiplex PCR. The repertoire holds about 680,000 clones, roughly 78% seen once, with approximately 2% in the top ten. Sequenced input: memory CD4+ T cells sorted from blood. The receptors come from a woman younger than 45 in good health. The CDR3 runs from the conserved cysteine through the conserved F or W. Each record gives: D gene, clone size, J gene, V gene, CDR3 DNA, CDR3 protein. The D gene is left open where the match is weak. Clone size is stated in some rows and not others, as once, few, many or a class when expanded.

>TRBD2|.|TRBJ2-3|TRBV10-3
TGTGCCATCAGCAAGGGACTAGCGGGAAGCGGAGATACGCAGTATTTT
CAISKGLAGSGDTQYF
>.|.|TRBJ1-5|TRBV7-8
TGTGCCAGCAGCTTCGGGACATCTAGCAATCAGCCCCAGCATTTT
CASSFGTSSNQPQHF
>.|.|TRBJ2-7|TRBV14
TGTGCCAGCAGCCAAGTTTGGGACGGGAGCTCCTACGAGCAGTACTTC
CASSQVWDGSSYEQYF
>.|.|TRBJ1-1|TRBV7-2
TGTGCCAGCAGCCTACAGAGGGACACTGAAGCTTTCTTT
CASSLQRDTEAFF
>TRBD2|.|TRBJ2-5|TRBV9
TGTGCCAGCAGCGCTCGACTAGCGGGAGAAGAGACCCAGTACTTC
CASSARLAGEETQYF
>TRBD1|.|TRBJ1-2|TRBV18
TGTGCCAGCGACTCTACCGGACAGGGGGCGGTTAACTATGGCTACACCTTC
CASDSTGQGAVNYGYTF
>.|.|TRBJ2-1|TRBV10-3
TGTGCCATCGCGGCAGGGACCTACAATGAGCAGTTCTTC
CAIAAGTYNEQFF
>TRBD2|.|TRBJ2-2|TRBV28
TGTGCCAGCAGTTCCTCGGGAGGGGCATTCACCGGGGAGCTGTTTTTT
CASSSSGGAFTGELFF
>TRBD1|once|TRBJ1-1|TRBV7-9
TGTGCCAGCAGCTTAATTCCCCGGGACAGGGAAAACACTGAAGCTTTCTTT
CASSLIPRDRENTEAFF
>.|once|TRBJ1-2|TRBV6-6
TGTGCCAGCAGTTTAAGGACGCCTAACTATGGCTACACCTTC
CASSLRTPNYGYTF
>.|.|TRBJ2-2|TRBV2
TGTGCCAGCAAGGAGACGGTCGCGAACACCGGGGAGCTGTTTTTT
CASKETVANTGELFF
>.|.|TRBJ2-7|TRBV5-4
TGTGCCAGCAGCTGGGGACAGACCAGCGGGAGTCTGGACGAGCAGTACTTC
CASSWGQTSGSLDEQYF
>.|few|TRBJ2-1|TRBV20-1
TGCAGTGCTAGAGTTCAAAGTGAGCAGTTCTTC
CSARVQSEQFF
>TRBD1|.|TRBJ2-7|TRBV19
TGTGCCAGTAGTATAATCCCCGGGACAGGGGCCTACGAGCAGTACTTC
CASSIIPGTGAYEQYF
>TRBD1|.|TRBJ2-7|TRBV19
TGTGCCAGTAAATTAACAGGGGCCTCCTACGAGCAGTACTTC
CASKLTGASYEQYF
>.|many|TRBJ2-1|TRBV19
TGTGCCAGTAGTATACCCGGGAGCAATGAGCAGTTCTTC
CASSIPGSNEQFF
>TRBD2|.|TRBJ2-4|TRBV28
TGTGCCAGCAGACCGGGCGGGGGAGCCAAAAACATTCAGTACTTC
CASRPGGGAKNIQYF
>.|.|TRBJ1-1|TRBV11-3
TGTGCCAGCAGTACAGGGCTTCCGGGTACTGAAGCTTTCTTT
CASSTGLPGTEAFF